One and the same sample provided the 7 T cell receptor beta chains below, sequenced in a study of cytomegalovirus exposure and HLA in healthy donors. Clones were sequenced by immunoSEQ multiplex PCR, and TCRdb holds only the in-frame ones, with some missing. The sample has some 210,000 clones; around 87% are singletons. Sequenced material: PBMCs. These receptors were collected from a woman aged 18-29 years in good health and CMV-seropositive.

In this sample, this clone turned up once. The genes are TRBV5-1 and TRBJ2-1; 11 nucleotides match TRBD1. The CDR3 length is 17 residues. Unmatched junction bases numbered 5, after V lost 0 bases and J lost 3 bases. The germline gives CDR1 SGHRS, CDR2 YFSETQ. The CDR3 region is CASSLAVGTGGYNEQFF. Written as DNA, the CDR3 is TGCGCCAGCAGCTTGGCCGTAGGGACAGGGGGCTACAATGAGCAGTTCTTC.

V usage is TRBV29-1 and J usage is TRBJ2-3; 7 nucleotides match TRBD1. The length of the CDR3 is 15 residues. CDR1 is SQVTM, CDR2 ANQGSEA, per germline. V lost 2 bases, J lost 7 bases, and 12 bases stayed unmatched. The DNA for the CDR3 is TGCAGCGTTGAAATCGGGACAGCCCTGTCAAATACGCAGTATTTT. Encoded protein: CSVEIGTALSNTQYF.

V gene TRBV6-5 combines with J gene TRBJ2-5; TRBD2 aligns across 7 bases. Per germline, CDR1 MNHEY and CDR2 SVGAGI. The CDR3 is made up of 15 amino acids. Germline trimming cut 6 bases from V and 4 bases from J; bases unmatched to any gene: 11. The CDR3 is CASRMRGTTGETQYF. The CDR3 nucleotides read TGTGCCAGCAGAATGCGCGGGACTACGGGAGAGACCCAGTACTTC.

This clone was found once. V is TRBV28 and J is TRBJ1-2; D gene ambiguous. The CDR3 consists of 13 residues. Trimming removed 7 bases from V and 10 bases from J, with 19 bases in between. The germline CDR1 and CDR2 sequences are MDHEN and SYDVKM. The CDR3 DNA sequence: TGTGCCAGCATCTCAGGAGGAGGAGTTGTCTACACCTTC. Its protein is CASISGGGVVYTF.

This chain links TRBV10-2 with TRBJ2-5; 7 bases align to TRBD2. Germline V gives CDR1 WSHSY, CDR2 SAAADI. The V and J ends lost 11 bases and 5 bases, in that order; junction bases with no gene match: 17. The length of the CDR3 is 15 residues. CDR3 DNA sequence: TGCGCCGGAGCCGTGGGCGGGAGTATATGGGAGACCCAGTACTTC. Residues: CAGAVGGSIWETQYF.

This chain uses TRBV28 with TRBJ2-7; 11 nucleotides line up with TRBD2. This CDR3 region has 16 residues. With 5 bases clipped from V and 7 bases from J, the junction kept 13 bases outside the gene matches. Germline V gives CDR1 MDHEN, CDR2 SYDVKM. The CDR3 sequence is CASSPPGSGRAIEQYF. CDR3 DNA: TGTGCCAGCAGTCCCCCGGGTAGCGGGAGGGCCATAGAGCAGTACTTC.

This sequence joins TRBV6-5 and TRBJ2-1; D might be TRBD1 (5 bases). This CDR3 is 15 amino acids long. CDR1 and CDR2 (germline): MNHEY, SVGAGI. V was pared by 5 bases and J by 4 bases, with 15 bases between. The CDR3 region is CASSKTGPRYNEQFF. Here the CDR3 DNA reads TGTGCCAGCAGTAAAACAGGTCCCCGTTACAATGAGCAGTTCTTC.